This TCR beta chain originates from a study of cytotoxic CD8 clonotypes in ibrutinib-treated CLL. General observations from the study: Baseline-level clonality went beyond age-matched healthy donors and moved in step with circulating CD8+ T-cell counts. Sampling time points were not equivalent between sustained-remission and progressing patients. An increase in clonality occurred at ibrutinib response, followed by a return toward baseline at progression.

Method: immunoSEQ multiplex PCR; TCRdb's copy keeps in-frame clones and lacks some. The profile shows more than 200,000 clones, 70% of them singletons. For this clone: Its antigen remains unidentified.

The CDR3 spans 14 residues. V lost 4 bases and J 5 bases, leaving 13 bases between the germline ends. Germline values: CDR1 SGDLS, CDR2 YYNGEE. The clonotype was recovered from a human donor with chronic lymphocytic leukemia. J is TRBJ2-1 and V is TRBV9; D may be TRBD1 (5 bases). The sequenced sample was PBMCs, obtained after 24 months of ibrutinib treatment. Written as DNA, the CDR3 is TGTGCCAGCAGCCCCCGACAGATAGACAATGAGCAGTTCTTC. It is translated as CASSPRQIDNEQFF.